These 5 T cell receptor beta chains were all obtained from the same sample, sequenced in a study of shared T cell receptors in the human thymus. Assay: immunoSEQ multiplex PCR; the TCRdb copy retains only in-frame clones and omits some. The data contain roughly 700,000 clones, over 75% of them singletons. The sample was also linked to a second study, of human thymus T cells.

Sequencing was done on a sample of thymocytes. The receptors were sampled from a boy less than two years old with a congenital heart defect.

CDR3 residues: CASSFFRGETSTDTQYF. CDR3 DNA: TGTGCCAGCAGCTTTTTCAGGGGGGAGACCAGCACAGATACGCAGTATTTT. The rearrangement joins TRBV7-8 to TRBJ2-3, with a tentative D call TRBD1 (7 bases). The CDR3 consists of 17 residues. Germline CDR1 reads SGHVS; CDR2 reads FQNEAQ. V was trimmed by 3 bases and J by 0 bases, leaving 16 bases between them.

This clone appeared once. The chain couples TRBV18 to TRBJ1-1, with 10 bases that match TRBD1. The CDR3 has 16 amino acids. Germline V lookup: CDR1 KGHSH, CDR2 LQKENI. Trimming cost V 3 bases and J 0 bases; bases outside gene matches: 4. CDR3 amino acids: CASSPTGGPMNTEAFF. CDR3 nucleotides: TGTGCCAGCTCACCGACAGGGGGCCCCATGAACACTGAAGCTTTCTTT.

The chain combines TRBV14 with TRBJ2-7; D is unclear. Trimming removed 0 bases at V and 12 bases at J, with 15 bases between. Germline V gene sequence: CDR1 SGHDN, CDR2 FVKESK. The length of the CDR3 is 13 residues. The CDR3, as DNA: TGTGCCAGCAGCCAAGATCGCGAGCGCCCTAGGTACTTC. Encoded protein: CASSQDRERPRYF.

The rearrangement joins TRBV5-4 to TRBJ2-3; 11 bases are shared with TRBD2. Losses at the gene ends were 3 bases for V and 2 bases for J; bases not matched to a gene: 5. CDR3 length: 16 amino acids. CDR1 and CDR2 from the germline V gene are SGHNT and YYREEE (reference sequence). This chain's CDR3 is CASSWGLAALTDTQYF. DNA of the CDR3: TGTGCCAGCAGCTGGGGACTAGCGGCCCTCACAGATACGCAGTATTTT.

This rearrangement joins TRBV13 to TRBJ2-5, with D maybe TRBD2 (5 bases). This CDR3 is built from 14 residues. Trimming stripped 1 base from V and 4 bases from J, with 10 bases between. Germline V gives CDR1 PRHDT, CDR2 FYEKMQ (reference sequence). CDR3 protein: CASSLAVGVETQYF. CDR3 in DNA: TGTGCCAGCAGCTTAGCGGTCGGGGTAGAGACCCAGTACTTC.